The 15 T cell receptor beta chains given below trace back to one sample, sequenced in a study of T cell repertoires in cytomegalovirus infection. Their antigens remain unidentified. TCRdb passed the reads through MiXCR, listing each CDR3 protein once. The data show roughly 280,000 distinct CDR3 sequences, with under 25% seen just once and under 25% held by the top ten. Sequenced material: cultured PBMCs, taken from culture after CMV antigen stimulation. The source is a human donor in good health (CMV status not recorded). Some clones in this sample may be carry-over from other donors' samples.

The genes are TRBV7-2 and TRBJ2-3, with TRBD2 identical over 7 bases. V was clipped by 5 bases and J by 3 bases; unmatched bases: 14. The CDR3 totals 17 residues. Germline CDR1 and CDR2: SGHTA and FQGNSA. CDR3 DNA: TGTGCCAGCAGCCCGACGTGGGGCGGGAGAGCGACAGATACGCAGTATTTT. Its protein is CASSPTWGGRATDTQYF.

About this clonotype itself: It may be a read error: a sequence one base away is much more abundant. The chain couples TRBV10-3 to TRBJ2-6; TRBD2 might be the D (6 bases). The CDR3 has 14 amino acids. The V gene's germline CDR1 is ENHRY and CDR2 SYGVKD. CDR3: CGIGGASGANVLTF. The CDR3 DNA sequence: TGTGGCATCGGAGGGGCGTCCGGGGCCAACGTCCTGACTTTC.

This clonotype was seen at least ten times. This chain connects TRBV7-8 to TRBJ1-5; D is unclear. Trimming cost V 2 bases and J 5 bases, with 4 bases left between them. CDR1 SGHVS and CDR2 FQNEAQ come from the germline V gene. This CDR3 has 12 residues. The CDR3 sequence is CASSLNDQPQHF. The CDR3, as DNA: TGTGCCAGCAGCTTAAACGATCAGCCCCAGCATTTT.

The V call is TRBV6-6, the J call TRBJ2-7, with 7 bases aligning to TRBD1. The CDR3 sequence is 14 residues long. V was clipped by 6 bases and J by 6 bases; unmatched bases: 11. In germline, CDR1 is MNHNY, CDR2 SVGAGI (reference sequence). CDR3 bases: TGTGCCAGCAGAGACCGGGACAGATGGCGCGAGCAGTACGTC. It is translated as CASRDRDRWREQYV.

This clonotype has more than one count but fewer than ten. V is TRBV27 and J is TRBJ2-1; D might be TRBD2 (6 bases). The CDR3 loop spans 20 amino acids. V gave up 4 bases and J gave up 6 bases, with 31 bases separating them. Germline CDR1 MNHEY, CDR2 SMNVEV (reference sequence). CDR3 in DNA: TGTGCCAGCAGTTCGCGTATCACTGGGATTGGGGGACTTACGGGCAATGAGCAGTTCTTC. This encodes CASSSRITGIGGLTGNEQFF.

J is TRBJ2-5 and V is TRBV7-2; a weak D match, TRBD2 (6 bases). V gave up 0 bases and J gave up 4 bases, with 9 bases separating them. Germline-derived CDR1 and CDR2 are SGHTA and FQGNSA. This CDR3 spans 14 amino acids. In DNA, the CDR3 is TGTGCCAGCAGCTTAGCGGTGGGAGGAGAGACCCAGTACTTC. Translating it yields CASSLAVGGETQYF.

Only a few counts were recorded for this clonotype. The chain employs TRBV6-1 and TRBJ1-2; TRBD1 matches at 7 bases. CDR3 length equals 18 residues. The V and J ends lost 5 bases and 8 bases, in that order; junction bases with no gene match: 23. Germline-derived CDR1 and CDR2 are MNHNS and SASEGT. Written as DNA, the CDR3 is TGTGCCAGCAGTTCCTTCATCCTCCGGGACAGTGCTATAAGGGGCTACACCTTC. This codes for CASSSFILRDSAIRGYTF.

The V and J genes are TRBV20-1 and TRBJ2-7, with 12 positions matching TRBD2. The ends lost 0 bases at V and 5 bases at J; junction bases unmatched: 5. CDR1 and CDR2 (germline): DFQATT, SNEGSKA (reference sequence). The CDR3 runs to 15 residues. The CDR3, as DNA: TGCAGTGCTAGAGATTGGACTAGCGGGAACCACGAGCAGTACTTC. Its translation: CSARDWTSGNHEQYF.

V gene TRBV10-3 combines with J gene TRBJ1-5, with 10 positions matching TRBD1. The CDR3 totals 15 residues. With 10 bases clipped from V and 3 bases from J, the junction kept 9 bases outside the gene matches. From germline, CDR1 is ENHRY and CDR2 SYGVKD. The DNA for the CDR3 is TGTGCCACACGGAGCGGGACAGGGGTCAATCAGCCCCAGCATTTT. Protein product: CATRSGTGVNQPQHF.

The chain links TRBV29-1 to TRBJ2-3; the D gene is possibly TRBD1 (5 bases). Germline CDR1 reads SQVTM; CDR2 reads ANQGSEA. This CDR3 has 13 residues. Trimming took 4 bases from V and 3 from J, leaving 11 bases between them. The CDR3 sequence: CSVGRVRTDTQYF. The DNA for the CDR3 is TGCAGCGTTGGCAGGGTGCGTACAGATACGCAGTATTTT.

As concerns this clonotype: Just one base apart from a much larger clone, this may be a read error. A read error is likely, as this CDR3 ends without the conserved phenylalanine or tryptophan. J is TRBJ1-2 and V is TRBV19; weak D call: TRBD1 (5 bases). CDR3 length equals 14 residues. Per the germline V gene, CDR1 is LNHDA and CDR2 is SQIVND (reference sequence). V lost 4 bases, J lost 4 bases, and 13 bases lay in between. CDR3 residues: CASSTEDIRYGYTS. The CDR3 bases are TGTGCCAGTAGTACCGAGGACATACGCTATGGCTACACCTCC.

This sequence joins TRBV20-1 and TRBJ2-1, with 7 bases aligning to TRBD2. Germline CDR1 is DFQATT and CDR2 is SNEGSKA (reference sequence). V lost 6 bases and J lost 5; bases outside the gene matches: 7. The length of the CDR3 is 13 residues. In DNA form, the CDR3 reads TGCAGTGCGACAAAGCGGGGAAACAATGAGCAGTTCTTC. It yields the protein CSATKRGNNEQFF.

This clonotype came up a few times. This chain connects TRBV5-4 to TRBJ2-1; D is uncertain. With 4 bases removed from V and 5 bases from J, the gap between germline ends came to 13 bases. The germline V gene encodes CDR1 SGHNT and CDR2 YYREEE (reference sequence). This CDR3 region has 14 residues. The CDR3 region is CASSSRASHNEQFF. The CDR3 nucleotides are TGTGCCAGCAGCAGCCGGGCCTCACACAATGAGCAGTTCTTC.

The table lists this clonotype with a count of one. The chain is built from TRBV6-8 and TRBJ2-1, with a possible D match to TRBD2 (5 bases). Trimming left V 3 bases short and J 6 bases short, with 9 bases between. Germline loops: CDR1 MNHGY, CDR2 SAAAGT. The CDR3 has 13 residues. CDR3 protein: CASSYPGTNEQFF. CDR3 DNA: TGTGCCAGCAGTTATCCGGGAACCAATGAGCAGTTCTTC.

This clonotype was observed a few times. This sequence joins TRBV6-2 or TRBV6-3 and TRBJ2-3, with no clear D. Trimming took off 0 bases at V and 4 bases at J, with 8 bases between the two ends. The CDR3 is made up of 14 amino acids. CDR1 and CDR2 from the germline V gene are MNHEY and SVGEGT. CDR3 in DNA: TGTGCCAGCAGTTACTCGCACCGCGCAGATACGCAGTATTTT. Encoded protein: CASSYSHRADTQYF.